What follows is one TCR beta chain and its context. Antigen: not known. This specimen belongs to a study of regulatory T cells in long-lasting Graves disease. Findings and caveats of the study: The study found TRBV28, TRBJ1-2 and TRBJ2-5 favored in persistent disease. Persistent Graves' patients showed less TCR diversity than newly diagnosed patients showed.

Arm-PCR of CDR3 regions with iRepertoire HTBI primers generated TCR beta libraries. TCRdb re-called the multiplex PCR reads through MiXCR, storing one row per CDR3 protein. The table has just over 600,000 distinct CDR3 sequences, around 17% seen once. This CDR3 is 16 amino acids long. In germline, CDR1 is MGHDK, CDR2 SYGVNS. V gave up 1 base and J gave up 7 bases; unmatched junction bases: 8. Time point specified: newly diagnosed GD, antithyroid drugs for less than 3 months. PBMC-derived RNA was used for the TCR library. This sample also belongs to another study, concerning T cells in Graves' hyperthyroidism and ophthalmopathy.

Sample: peripheral blood mononuclear cells (PBMCs), taken at new diagnosis, from a patient treated with antithyroid drugs. V usage is TRBV25-1 and J usage is TRBJ2-1, with 9 positions matching TRBD2. The receptor's source is a woman between 25 and 40 years old with Graves disease. CDR3 loop: CASSEFLASGKNEQFF. CDR3 in DNA: TGTGCCAGCAGTGAATTTTTGGCTAGCGGGAAAAATGAGCAGTTCTTC.